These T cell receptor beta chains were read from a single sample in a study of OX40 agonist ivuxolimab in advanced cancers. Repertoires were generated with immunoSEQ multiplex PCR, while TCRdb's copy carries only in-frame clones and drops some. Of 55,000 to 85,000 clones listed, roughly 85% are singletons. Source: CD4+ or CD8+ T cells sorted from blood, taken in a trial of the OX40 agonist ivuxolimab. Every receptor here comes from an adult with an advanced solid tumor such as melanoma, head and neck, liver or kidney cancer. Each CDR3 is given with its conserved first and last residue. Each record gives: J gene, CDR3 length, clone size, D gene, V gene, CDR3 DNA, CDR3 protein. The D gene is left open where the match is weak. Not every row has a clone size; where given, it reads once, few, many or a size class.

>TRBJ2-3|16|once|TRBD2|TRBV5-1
TGCGCCAGCAGCCGTCGGACTAGCGGGGGCACAGATACGCAGTATTTT
CASSRRTSGGTDTQYF
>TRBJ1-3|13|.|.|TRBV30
TGTGCCTGGAGTGTAGGGCAGCGCAACACCATATATTTT
CAWSVGQRNTIYF
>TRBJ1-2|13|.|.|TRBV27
TGTGCCAGCAGTTTCAACCCTTACTATGGCTACACCTTC
CASSFNPYYGYTF
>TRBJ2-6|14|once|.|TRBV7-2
TGTGCCAGCAGCTTAGAGTCTGGGGCCAACGTCCTGACTTTC
CASSLESGANVLTF
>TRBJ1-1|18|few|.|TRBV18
TGTGCCAGCTCACCACCGGCTGCCCAGGGAGGGTTGGTCTCTGAAGCTTTCTTT
CASSPPAAQGGLVSEAFF
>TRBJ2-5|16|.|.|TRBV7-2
TGTGCCAGCAGCCCCGAGGGGTGGGGTCTCCAAGAGACCCAGTACTTC
CASSPEGWGLQETQYF
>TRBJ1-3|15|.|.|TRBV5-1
TGCGCCAGCAGCTTGGGAACGGATCTTGGAAACACCATATATTTT
CASSLGTDLGNTIYF
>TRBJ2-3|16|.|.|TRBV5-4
TGTGCCAGCAGCCGGGGGACGGACGGAAGCACAGATACGCAGTATTTT
CASSRGTDGSTDTQYF
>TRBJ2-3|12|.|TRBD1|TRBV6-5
TGTGCCAGCAGCTCCGGGACAGTTGCGCAGTATTTT
CASSSGTVAQYF
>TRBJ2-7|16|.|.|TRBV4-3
TGCGCCAGCAGCCAAGATTCAGGTGGCAGTACCTACGAGCAGTACTTC
CASSQDSGGSTYEQYF
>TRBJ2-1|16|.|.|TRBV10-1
TGCGCCAGCAGTGAGTCACTGTCCAGCTCCTACAATGAGCAGTTCTTC
CASSESLSSSYNEQFF
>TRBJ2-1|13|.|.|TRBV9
TGTGCCAGCAGCGTAAATGTGAGAGATGAGCAGTTCTTC
CASSVNVRDEQFF
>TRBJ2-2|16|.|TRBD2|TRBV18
TGTGCCAGCTCACTGACTAGCGGGACTCAGACCGGGGAGCTGTTTTTT
CASSLTSGTQTGELFF
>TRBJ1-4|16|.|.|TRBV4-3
TGCGCCAGCAGCCGAACAGGACGTCCAACTAATGAAAAACTGTTTTTT
CASSRTGRPTNEKLFF
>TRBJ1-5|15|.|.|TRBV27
TGTGCCAGCAGTTTACTGTCACTAGGGGATCAGCCCCAGCATTTT
CASSLLSLGDQPQHF
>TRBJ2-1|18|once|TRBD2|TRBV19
TGTGCCAGTAGTACCCCACTCCCGGGACTAGCGGGAAGGAATGAGCAGTTCTTC
CASSTPLPGLAGRNEQFF
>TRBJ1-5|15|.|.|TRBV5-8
TGTGCCAGCAGCTTGGGATTGCATAGCAATCAGCCCCAGCATTTT
CASSLGLHSNQPQHF
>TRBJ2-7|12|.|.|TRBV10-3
TGTGCCATCAGTAAGGGTTCGGGCGAGCAGTACTTC
CAISKGSGEQYF
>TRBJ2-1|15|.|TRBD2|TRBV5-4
TGTGCCAGCAGCTCTGGACTAGCTAGAGGGGATGAGCAGTTCTTC
CASSSGLARGDEQFF
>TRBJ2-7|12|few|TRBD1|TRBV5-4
TGTGCCAGCAGCGAGGACAGGTACGAGCAGTACTTC
CASSEDRYEQYF
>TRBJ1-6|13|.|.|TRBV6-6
TGTGCCAGCAGTTACTGGGGGAATTCACCCCTCCACTTT
CASSYWGNSPLHF
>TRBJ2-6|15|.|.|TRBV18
TGTGCCAGCTCACCATCCCTCTCTGGGGCCAACGTCCTGACTTTC
CASSPSLSGANVLTF
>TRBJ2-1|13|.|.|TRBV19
TGTGCCAGCAGACCAGGGAATGGGGATGAGCAGTTCTTC
CASRPGNGDEQFF
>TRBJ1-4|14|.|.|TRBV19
TGTGCCAGTAGTATAGGTCGGTTCGATGAAAAACTGTTTTTT
CASSIGRFDEKLFF
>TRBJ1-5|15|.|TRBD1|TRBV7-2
TGTGCCAGCAGCTTACGGACAGGGGGCGATCAGCCCCAGCATTTT
CASSLRTGGDQPQHF
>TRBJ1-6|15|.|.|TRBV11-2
TGTGCCAGCAGCTTAGTTCGGGGAGCCAATTCACCCCTCCACTTT
CASSLVRGANSPLHF
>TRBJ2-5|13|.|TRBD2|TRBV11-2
TGTGCCAGCAGCCCGACTAGCGCGGGGGCCCAGTACTTC
CASSPTSAGAQYF
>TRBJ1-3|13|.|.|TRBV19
TGTGCCAGTAACGACTTCTCTGGAAACACCATATATTTT
CASNDFSGNTIYF
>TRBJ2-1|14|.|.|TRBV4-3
TGCGCCAGCAGCATCACTAGCAAATACAATGAGCAGTTCTTC
CASSITSKYNEQFF
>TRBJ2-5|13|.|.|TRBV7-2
TGTGCCAGCAGCCCCGGGTCCCAAGAGACCCAGTACTTC
CASSPGSQETQYF
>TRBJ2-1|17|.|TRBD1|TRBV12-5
TGTGCTAGTGGTTTGTCGCGCGACAGGGGGAACTACAATGAGCAGTTCTTC
CASGLSRDRGNYNEQFF
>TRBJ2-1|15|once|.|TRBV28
TGTGCCAGCAGTACGATTAGGGGGGGCTACAATGAGCAGTTCTTC
CASSTIRGGYNEQFF
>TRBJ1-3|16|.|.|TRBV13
TGTGCCAGCAGCTTTGGCGGCCCGAACCCTGGAAACACCATATATTTT
CASSFGGPNPGNTIYF
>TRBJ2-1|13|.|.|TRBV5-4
TGTGCCAGCAGCTTGAGGCCCACCAATGAGCAGTTCTTC
CASSLRPTNEQFF
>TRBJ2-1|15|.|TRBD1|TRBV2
TGTGCCAGCAGCCTAGACAGGGGGGCCTACAATGAGCAGTTCTTC
CASSLDRGAYNEQFF
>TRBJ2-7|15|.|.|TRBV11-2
TGTGCCAGCAGCTTAGGACTAGGCAGAAGTAACGAGCAGTACTTC
CASSLGLGRSNEQYF
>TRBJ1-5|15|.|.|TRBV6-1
TGTGCCAGCAGTGATTCGTCGCAGGGCCGAAGGCCCCAGCATTTT
CASSDSSQGRRPQHF
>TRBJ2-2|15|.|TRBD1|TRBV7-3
TGTGCCAGCAGCCCGACAGGGACGAACACCGGGGAGCTGTTTTTT
CASSPTGTNTGELFF
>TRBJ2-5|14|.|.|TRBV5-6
TGTGCCAGCATCCAACCAGGGCGCGAGGAGACCCAGTACTTC
CASIQPGREETQYF
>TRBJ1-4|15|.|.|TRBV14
TGTGCCAGCAGCCAGCTGCGCCAGGGGAATGAAAAACTGTTTTTT
CASSQLRQGNEKLFF
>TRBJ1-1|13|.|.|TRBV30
TGTGCCTGGAGCGCTGGGGTTTACACTGAAGCTTTCTTT
CAWSAGVYTEAFF
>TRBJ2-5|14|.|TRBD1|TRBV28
TGTGCCAGCAGTGACAGGGGACCTCAAGAGACCCAGTACTTC
CASSDRGPQETQYF
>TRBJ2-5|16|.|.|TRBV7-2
TGTGCCAGCAGCTTAGGCTTCAGGGCGTACCAAGAGACCCAGTACTTC
CASSLGFRAYQETQYF
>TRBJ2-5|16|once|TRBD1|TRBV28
TGTGCCAGCAGTTCGACAGGGGGCGAATCATTGGAGACCCAGTACTTC
CASSSTGGESLETQYF
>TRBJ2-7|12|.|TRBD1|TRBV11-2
TGTGCCAGCAGCTTTCTTGGACAGGGAGAGTACTTC
CASSFLGQGEYF
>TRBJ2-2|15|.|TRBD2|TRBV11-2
TGTGCCAGCCGCGCCCCTAGCGGGAGAGTGGGGGAGCTGTTTTTT
CASRAPSGRVGELFF
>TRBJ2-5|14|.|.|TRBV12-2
TGTGCAAGTCGCTCCGGGGGGAGCACTAAGACCCAGTACTTC
CASRSGGSTKTQYF
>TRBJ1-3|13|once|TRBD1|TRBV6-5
TGTGCCAGCAGCAGGGGGCCTGGAAACACCATATATTTT
CASSRGPGNTIYF
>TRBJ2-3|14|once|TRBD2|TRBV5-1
TGCGCCAGCACCGTCGGCGGGGGGACTCATACGCAGTATTTT
CASTVGGGTHTQYF
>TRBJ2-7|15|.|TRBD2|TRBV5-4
TGCGCCAGCAGCCAGCGACTAGCGGGGCCTTACGAGCAGTACTTC
CASSQRLAGPYEQYF
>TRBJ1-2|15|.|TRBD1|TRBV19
TGTGCCAGTAGTAAAACCGGGACAGGAGGCTATGGCTACACCTTC
CASSKTGTGGYGYTF
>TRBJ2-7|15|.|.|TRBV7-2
TGTGCCAGCAGCCCTTTACAGACCAGCTTAAACGAGCAGTACTTC
CASSPLQTSLNEQYF
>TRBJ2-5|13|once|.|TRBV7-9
TGTGCCAGCAGCTTATTGAGAGCGGAGGCCCAGTACTTC
CASSLLRAEAQYF
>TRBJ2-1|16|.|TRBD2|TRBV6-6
TGTGCCAGCAGTTACTCAGCGAGCGGGAGAGGCAATGAGCAGTTCTTC
CASSYSASGRGNEQFF
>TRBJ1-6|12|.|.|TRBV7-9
TGTGCCAGCAGCTTAGAATCACCACCCCTCCACTTT
CASSLESPPLHF
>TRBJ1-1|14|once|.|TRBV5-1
TGCGCCAGCAGCGAACAGGGCGGGGGCACTGAAGCTTTCTTT
CASSEQGGGTEAFF
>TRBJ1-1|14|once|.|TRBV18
TGTGCCAGCTCACCCACAGGGACCTACACTGAAGCTTTCTTT
CASSPTGTYTEAFF
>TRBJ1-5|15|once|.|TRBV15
TGTGCCACCAGCAGAGATCTGACAGGTGTCCAGCCCCAGCATTTT
CATSRDLTGVQPQHF
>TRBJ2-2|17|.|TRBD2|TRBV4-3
TGCGCCAGCAGCCAAAGGACTAGCGGGGCGAACACCGGGGAGCTGTTTTTT
CASSQRTSGANTGELFF
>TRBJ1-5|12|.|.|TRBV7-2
TGTGCCAGCAGCTCTCCCAATCAGCCCCAGCATTTT
CASSSPNQPQHF